This T cell receptor beta chain was sequenced during a study of T cells in localized non-small cell lung cancer. The study's findings and limits: Of the top 100 tumor clones, median approximately 60 were in adjacent lung, 25 to 30 among its top 100. Patients showing higher blood T cell density tended to see longer overall survival.

Unmatched junction bases numbered 26, after V lost 5 bases and J lost 1 base. The CDR3 runs to 23 residues. In germline, CDR1 is LNHDA, CDR2 SQIVND (reference sequence). Only in-frame clones appear in the TCRdb table, and some are missing; sequencing was by immunoSEQ multiplex PCR. The data contain roughly 48,000 clones, around 81% of them singletons. Worth noting for this clone: What it recognizes is unknown.

The sequence derives from a woman aged 40 to 75 with stage II lung adenocarcinoma. The rearrangement links TRBV19 to TRBJ1-5, with 10 bases matching TRBD1. Sequencing used PBMCs, obtained before any cancer treatment. The CDR3 DNA follows: TGTGCCAGTAGTTCCGGGACAGGGGATTTATTTCCGGGAGGGGGATCGAGCAATCAGCCCCAGCATTTT. This translates into CASSSGTGDLFPGGGSSNQPQHF.